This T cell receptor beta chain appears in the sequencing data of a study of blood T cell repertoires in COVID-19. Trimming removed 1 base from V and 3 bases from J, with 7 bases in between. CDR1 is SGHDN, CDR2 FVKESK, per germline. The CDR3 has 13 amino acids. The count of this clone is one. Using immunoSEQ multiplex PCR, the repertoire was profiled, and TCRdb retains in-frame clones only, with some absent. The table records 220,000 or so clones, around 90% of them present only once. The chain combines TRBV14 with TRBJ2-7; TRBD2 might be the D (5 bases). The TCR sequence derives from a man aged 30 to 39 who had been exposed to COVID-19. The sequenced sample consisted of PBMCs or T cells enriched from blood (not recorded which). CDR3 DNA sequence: TGTGCCAGCAGCCAAGGAGGAGGCTACGAGCAGTACTTC. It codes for CASSQGGGYEQYF.